This TCR beta chain is drawn from a study of regulatory T cells in long-lasting Graves disease. The CDR3 extends over 14 amino acids. Germline lookup yields CDR1 MDHEN and CDR2 SYDVKM. Trimming cost V 6 bases and J 4 bases; bases outside gene matches: 5. Building the TCR beta libraries relied on iRepertoire HTBI primers, and CDR3 regions underwent Arm-PCR. Each CDR3 protein is one row after TCRdb ran MiXCR on the multiplex PCR reads. The table lists about 450,000 distinct CDR3 sequences, roughly 15% of them singletons. Time point described: newly diagnosed GD, antithyroid drugs for less than 3 months. Extracted RNA from PBMCs served as the source of the TCR library. These data were also reused for a study on T cells in Graves' hyperthyroidism and ophthalmopathy. Per that paper: Hyperthyroidism in the patients, aged 18 to 65, was newly diagnosed and under 2 months in duration. Initially, a first-round RT-PCR of the TCR CDR3 employed the HTBI primer set.

The origin of this receptor is a woman in her 50s with Graves disease. The starting material was peripheral blood mononuclear cells (PBMCs), obtained at new diagnosis, from a patient treated with antithyroid drugs. The V gene is TRBV28, the J gene TRBJ2-1; 8 bases are shared with TRBD1. As DNA, the CDR3 is TGTGCCAGCAGAATAGGACAGGGTTACAATGAGCAGTTCTTC. Translating it yields CASRIGQGYNEQFF.